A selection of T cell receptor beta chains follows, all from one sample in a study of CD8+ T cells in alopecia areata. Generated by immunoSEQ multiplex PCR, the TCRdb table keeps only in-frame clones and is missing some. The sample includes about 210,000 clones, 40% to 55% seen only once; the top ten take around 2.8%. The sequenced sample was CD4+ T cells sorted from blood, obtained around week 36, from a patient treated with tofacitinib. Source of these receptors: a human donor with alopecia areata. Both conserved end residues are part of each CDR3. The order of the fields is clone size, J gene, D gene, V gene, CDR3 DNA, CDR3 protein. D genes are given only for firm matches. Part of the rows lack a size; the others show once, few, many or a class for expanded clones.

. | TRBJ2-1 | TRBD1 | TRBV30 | TGTGCCTGGAGTGTACGGGACAGGCATTACAATGAGCAGTTCTTC | CAWSVRDRHYNEQFF
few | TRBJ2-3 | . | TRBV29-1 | TGCAGCCCCTCAGGGGCAGCACCAGATACGCAGTATTTT | CSPSGAAPDTQYF
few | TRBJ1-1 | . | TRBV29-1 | TGCAGCGTTAGTACAGGGCAAACTGAAGCTTTCTTT | CSVSTGQTEAFF
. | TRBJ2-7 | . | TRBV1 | TGCACCAGCAGCCAGGGGGGGGCCGGTACCCCCTACGAGCAGTACTTC | CTSSQGGAGTPYEQYF
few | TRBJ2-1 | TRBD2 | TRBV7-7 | TGTGCTAGCAGCTTAGGTTCAGCGGGAGGAATCAATGAGCAGTTCTTC | CASSLGSAGGINEQFF
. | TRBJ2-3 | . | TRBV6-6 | TGTGCCAGCAGCCCCCCCACCGCGAGCACAGATACGCAGTATTTT | CASSPPTASTDTQYF
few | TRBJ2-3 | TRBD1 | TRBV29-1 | TGCAGCGTCCTACAGGGGGATACGCAGTATTTT | CSVLQGDTQYF
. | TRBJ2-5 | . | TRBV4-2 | TGTGCCAGCAGCCAAGAATTGGGCGTGCAAGAGACCCAGTACTTC | CASSQELGVQETQYF
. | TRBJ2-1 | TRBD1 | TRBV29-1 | TGCAGCGTTGAAGCCCGGGGACAGGGGCCCTACAATGAGCAGTTCTTC | CSVEARGQGPYNEQFF
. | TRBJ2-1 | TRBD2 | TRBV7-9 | TGTGCCAGCAGAGAACTAGCGCAATCCTACAATGAGCAGTTCTTC | CASRELAQSYNEQFF
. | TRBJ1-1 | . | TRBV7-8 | TGTGCCAGCAGCTTAGTTGAGTTTCACACTGAAGCTTTCTTT | CASSLVEFHTEAFF
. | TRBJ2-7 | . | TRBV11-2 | TGTGCCAGCAGCTTAGGAATCGGGACCAACTACGAGCAGTACTTC | CASSLGIGTNYEQYF
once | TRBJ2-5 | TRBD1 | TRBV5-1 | TGCGCCAGCAGCTTGGCACAGGGGTCGGAGACCCAGTACTTC | CASSLAQGSETQYF
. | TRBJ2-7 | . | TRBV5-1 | TGCGCCAGCAGCTTCCGTGACAGCACCTACGAGCAGTACTTC | CASSFRDSTYEQYF
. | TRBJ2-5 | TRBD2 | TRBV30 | TGTGCCTGGACGGGCGGGGGAGAGACCCAGTACTTC | CAWTGGGETQYF
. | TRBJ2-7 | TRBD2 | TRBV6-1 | TGTGCCAGCCGTCTCCTCAGCGGGAAATCGTACGAGCAGTACTTC | CASRLLSGKSYEQYF
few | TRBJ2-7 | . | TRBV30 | TGTGCCTGGAGTGTCGGGAAGGGTTACGAGCAGTACTTC | CAWSVGKGYEQYF
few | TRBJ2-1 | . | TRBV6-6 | TGTGCCAGCACTAAGGGGGGGACAGTCTACAATGAGCAGTTCTTC | CASTKGGTVYNEQFF